The 13 T cell receptor beta chains below come from one sample, sequenced in a study of molecular identifiers for immune sequencing clone quantification. One entry per CDR3 protein results from TCRdb running MiXCR on the PCR reads. This table holds about 70,000 distinct CDR3 sequences, 15% to 20% found once. The sequenced material came from naive CD8+ T cells from blood, with Jurkat cell RNA spiked in. Regarding subset: FACS-sorted CD8+CD4-CCR7+CD45RA+ naive T cells. The receptors originated from a human donor in good health. Some libraries in this study had Jurkat cell RNA spiked in.

This clonotype has a count of ten or more. The chain has TRBV11-2 and TRBJ2-7, with 10 bases matching TRBD2. The CDR3 extends over 20 amino acids. The germline V gene has CDR1 SGHAT and CDR2 FQNNGV. J gave up 2 bases and V 1 base, and 17 bases lay outside the gene matches. The CDR3 bases are TGTGCCAGCAGCTTAGTTTTCGGTAGGCCTAGCGGGAGTACCGCCTACGAGCAGTACTTC. The encoded protein is CASSLVFGRPSGSTAYEQYF.

The sample holds many counts of this clonotype. The gene calls are TRBV7-2 and TRBJ2-7, with a tentative D call TRBD1 (6 bases). The CDR3 covers 15 residues. Deletions cut 5 bases from V and 4 bases from J, with 18 bases between. CDR1 is SGHTA, CDR2 FQGNSA, per germline. CDR3 residues: CASSQVRTEVYEQYF. The CDR3 DNA follows: TGTGCCAGCAGCCAAGTCCGGACAGAGGTTTACGAGCAGTACTTC.

This clonotype occurred many times. The chain carries TRBV27 and TRBJ2-1; no definite D call. Germline V gives CDR1 MNHEY, CDR2 SMNVEV (reference sequence). The CDR3 has 16 amino acids. The ends were cut back, 2 bases at V and 0 bases at J, with 11 bases in the middle. Written as DNA, the CDR3 is TGTGCCAGCAGTTTAGAGACCCCTAGCTCCTACAATGAGCAGTTCTTC. It translates to CASSLETPSSYNEQFF.

This clonotype turned up a few times. The chain links TRBV5-6 to TRBJ2-1, with D possibly TRBD2 on 7 matching bases. The CDR3 runs 16 residues. Trimming cost V 1 base and J 2 bases, with 13 bases left between them. Germline V gives CDR1 SGHDT, CDR2 YYEEEE. For the CDR3, the DNA is TGTGCCAGCAGCTTGCAAAGCGGGACAACCTACAATGAGCAGTTCTTC. Its translation: CASSLQSGTTYNEQFF.

This clonotype was counted a few times. This chain connects TRBV27 to TRBJ2-7, with D perhaps TRBD1 (5 bases). Between the trimmed V and J ends, which lost 5 bases and 1 base, there was a span of 15 bases. The V gene's germline CDR1 is MNHEY and CDR2 SMNVEV (reference sequence). The CDR3 runs to 15 residues. Written as DNA, the CDR3 is TGTGCCAGCAGTCCTGCAGGACACGCGTCCTACGAGCAGTACTTC. As protein: CASSPAGHASYEQYF.

Many counts were recorded for this clonotype. V is TRBV9 and J is TRBJ2-1; TRBD2 agrees at 7 bases. Germline V lookup: CDR1 SGDLS, CDR2 YYNGEE. CDR3 length: 16 amino acids. J gave up 5 bases and V 4 bases, and 12 bases lay outside the gene matches. This CDR3 is CASSPSGVTGDNEQFF. CDR3 sequence (DNA): TGTGCCAGCAGCCCGAGCGGGGTTACGGGAGACAATGAGCAGTTCTTC.

This clonotype was seen at least ten times. The V and J genes are TRBV28 and TRBJ2-7; a possible D gene is TRBD1 (7 bases). CDR1 is MDHEN, CDR2 SYDVKM, per germline. The V gene lost 4 bases and the J gene lost 4 bases, with 23 bases spanning the gap. The CDR3 sequence is 17 residues long. The DNA of the CDR3 is TGTGCCAGCAGTTCGGGGGTGGGACAGCCCTCCGGGTACGAGCAGTACTTC. This gives the protein CASSSGVGQPSGYEQYF.

This clonotype has ten or more counts. CDR3 protein: CASSLSGVNQPQHF. DNA of the CDR3: TGTGCCAGCAGTTTGTCAGGGGTCAATCAGCCCCAGCATTTT. The chain combines TRBV27 with TRBJ1-5, with a tentative D call TRBD1 (6 bases). The CDR3 is 14 amino acids. Trimming removed 3 bases from V and 3 bases from J, with 9 bases in between. The V gene's germline CDR1 is MNHEY and CDR2 SMNVEV (reference sequence).

This clonotype came up once. One junction end disagrees with the germline gene, perhaps due to a read error. V and J are TRBV14 and TRBJ2-2, with D tentatively TRBD2 (5 bases). This CDR3 spans 15 amino acids. The germline gives CDR1 SGHDN, CDR2 FVKESK. Here the CDR3 reads CANSQEWRRTGELFF. In DNA form, the CDR3 reads TGTGCCAACAGCCAAGAATGGAGGCGTACCGGGGAGCTGTTTTTT.

This clonotype was detected only a few times. The J gene is TRBJ2-7, the V gene TRBV9, with 10 bases fitting TRBD1. Germline CDR1 is SGDLS and CDR2 is YYNGEE. This CDR3 has 15 residues. V lost 4 bases to trimming and J lost 6 bases; unmatched junction nucleotides: 10. CDR3 loop: CASSPPGQGGAEQYF. For the CDR3, the DNA is TGTGCCAGCAGCCCACCAGGACAGGGGGGGGCCGAGCAGTACTTC.

This clonotype was detected ten times or more. This rearrangement joins TRBV29-1 to TRBJ2-2, with D possibly matching TRBD2 (5 bases). Germline CDR1 is SQVTM and CDR2 is ANQGSEA. Trimming left V 0 bases short and J 0 bases short, with 8 bases between. The CDR3 spans 15 residues. The CDR3 reads CSVEDRTSNTGELFF. Here the CDR3 DNA reads TGCAGCGTTGAAGACCGGACTTCGAACACCGGGGAGCTGTTTTTT.

This clonotype was found a few times. The chain links TRBV20-1 to TRBJ2-1, with D unclear. CDR3 length equals 13 residues. CDR1 is DFQATT, CDR2 SNEGSKA, per germline (reference sequence). Trimming pared 6 bases from V and 2 bases from J, leaving 11 bases between. The CDR3 DNA reads as TGCAGTGCATATGGATGGGCCTACAATGAGCAGTTCTTC. As protein: CSAYGWAYNEQFF.

The chain has TRBV4-3 and TRBJ2-1, with TRBD2 identical over 13 bases. Germline assignment: CDR1 LGHNA and CDR2 YSLEER. CDR3 length: 16 amino acids. The ends lost 2 bases at V and 7 bases at J; junction bases unmatched: 5. The CDR3 coding sequence is TGCGCCAGCAGCCAAACCGGACTAGCGGGAGCAAATGAGCAGTTCTTC. The encoded protein is CASSQTGLAGANEQFF.